This is a list of T cell receptor beta chains from one sample in a study of CD8+CD57+ T cells in acquired aplastic anemia. TCRdb re-called the reads with MiXCR, one entry per CDR3 protein. The sample gives around 150,000 distinct CDR3 sequences, over 70% of which show up once; approximately 48% is in the top ten. What was sequenced was sorted CD4+, CD8+, or CD8+CD57+ T cells (not recorded which) from PBMCs. The receptors originated from a human donor with aplastic anemia. Both conserved end residues are part of each CDR3.

TRBV14	TRBJ1-1	18	CASSQGHGDRGAYTEAFF
TRBV19	TRBJ2-3	14	CASSMDLSTDTQYF
TRBV19	TRBJ1-1	15	CASSIGGHLNTEAFF
TRBV10-3	TRBJ2-5	13	CAIRRGILETQYF
TRBV2	TRBJ2-1	15	CASSFFSTSYNEQFF
TRBV20-1	TRBJ2-3	17	CSAKGLAGDGGTDTQYF
TRBV10-3	TRBJ1-1	12	CAISEDDRDPFF
TRBV2	TRBJ2-7	13	CASSQGDSYKQYF
TRBV20-1	TRBJ1-2	11	CSASGAHGYTF
TRBV5-4	TRBJ1-6	13	CASSLEPDSPLHF
TRBV9	TRBJ1-2	14	CASSVVEFTDGYTF
TRBV20-1	TRBJ2-3	15	CSARDPGGGTDTQYF
TRBV19	TRBJ2-7	16	CASSKRGGTYSYEQYF
TRBV5-6	TRBJ1-6	16	CASSSDRGWSNSPLHF
TRBV10-3	TRBJ1-2	15	CAISEQLQGRWGYTF
TRBV2	TRBJ2-7	14	CASSEWRGASEQYF
TRBV6-1	TRBJ2-5	14	CASSVSQGQETQYF
TRBV12-3/TRBV12-4	TRBJ2-2	18	CASDTGTSGGPNTGELFF
TRBV7-3	TRBJ2-1	15	CASSWGGGTANEQFF
TRBV15	TRBJ1-2	14	CATSRDLANYGYTF
TRBV19	TRBJ1-1	12	CASSWGYTEAFF
TRBV10-2	TRBJ1-5	14	CASSETSPGQPQHF
TRBV15	TRBJ2-7	11	CATSGGLEQYF
TRBV7-6	TRBJ1-4	15	CASSLGTGVNEKLFF
TRBV7-3	TRBJ1-6	13	CASSQDAGVPLHF
TRBV10-3	TRBJ1-2	13	CASSPVVSYGYTF
TRBV5-6	TRBJ2-1	12	CASSLVAREQFF
TRBV24-1	TRBJ2-1	13	CATSRGQGTEQFF
TRBV15	TRBJ1-6	15	CATSTRTGNNSPLHF
TRBV2	TRBJ2-3	13	CASPDRSPDTQYF
TRBV6-6	TRBJ2-2	16	CASSYSNAANTGELFF
TRBV14	TRBJ1-5	12	CASAYSNQPQHF
TRBV7-8	NA	16	CASSPGLAGARYEQFF
TRBV6-4	TRBJ2-3	15	CASSEVYGGTDTQYF
TRBV10-3	TRBJ1-1	13	CAIQGAGITEAFF
TRBV4-3	TRBJ2-7	14	CASSQLTGKYEQYF
TRBV19	TRBJ2-5	13	CASSGGTSQTQYF
TRBV5-1	TRBJ1-1	18	CASSLSDGGGVRYTEAFF
TRBV29-1	TRBJ1-5	20	CSVEDRYSGGREDSNQPQHF
TRBV7-2	TRBJ2-1	13	CASSSSGYNEQFF
TRBV19	TRBJ1-3	14	CASSKDRAGNAIYF
TRBV20-1	TRBJ2-3	17	CSARDGWEDSLADTQYF
TRBV20-1	TRBJ2-5	12	CSAPDQKETQYF
TRBV7-2	TRBJ1-6	14	CASSLTPNNSPLHF
TRBV5-6	TRBJ1-1	14	CASSLAGMNTEAFF
TRBV29-1	TRBJ2-4	11	CSVGRENIQYF
TRBV10-1	TRBJ2-5	14	CASSLAGGPETQYF
TRBV2	TRBJ1-1	13	CASSDRQTGEAFF
TRBV20-1	TRBJ1-6	13	CSARGREGSPLHF
TRBV6-5	TRBJ2-5	16	CASTVLAGGAVETQYF
TRBV10-3	TRBJ1-1	13	CAISWGERTEAFF
TRBV20-1	TRBJ1-2	14	CSALPGTRNYGYTF
TRBV20-1	TRBJ1-1	14	CSARAWDRDYGAFF
TRBV7-8	TRBJ1-5	14	CASSLLGRYQPQHF
TRBV2	TRBJ2-3	15	CASSGRRAVTDTQYF
TRBV15	TRBJ1-5	16	CATGRDLGQGPQPQHF
TRBV2	TRBJ1-5	15	CASRETGGQGQPQHF
TRBV10-1	TRBJ1-2	14	CANKLRDRSGGYTF
TRBV24-1	TRBJ2-6	17	CATSDPGRFSGANVLTF
TRBV13	TRBJ2-7	14	CASSLAPYRGEQYF